This TCR beta chain comes out of a study of blood T cell repertoires in COVID-19. Libraries were prepared by immunoSEQ multiplex PCR; TCRdb keeps only in-frame clonotypes and omits some of them. The sample has fewer than 70,000 clones, about 88% seen once; the top ten hold roughly 8.3%. This clone was counted a few times. The CDR3 has 16 amino acids. Germline V gene data show CDR1 as MNHNS and CDR2 as SASEGT. The ends were cut back, 4 bases at V and 4 bases at J, with 17 bases in the middle. Sequences were obtained from peripheral blood. The rearrangement joins TRBV6-1 to TRBJ1-3; D remains unclear. The TCR was taken from a woman between 70 and 85 years old with active COVID-19. The CDR3: CASSALKGRGGNTIYF. The CDR3 DNA follows: TGTGCCAGCAGTGCTCTTAAGGGCAGAGGGGGAAACACCATATATTTT.